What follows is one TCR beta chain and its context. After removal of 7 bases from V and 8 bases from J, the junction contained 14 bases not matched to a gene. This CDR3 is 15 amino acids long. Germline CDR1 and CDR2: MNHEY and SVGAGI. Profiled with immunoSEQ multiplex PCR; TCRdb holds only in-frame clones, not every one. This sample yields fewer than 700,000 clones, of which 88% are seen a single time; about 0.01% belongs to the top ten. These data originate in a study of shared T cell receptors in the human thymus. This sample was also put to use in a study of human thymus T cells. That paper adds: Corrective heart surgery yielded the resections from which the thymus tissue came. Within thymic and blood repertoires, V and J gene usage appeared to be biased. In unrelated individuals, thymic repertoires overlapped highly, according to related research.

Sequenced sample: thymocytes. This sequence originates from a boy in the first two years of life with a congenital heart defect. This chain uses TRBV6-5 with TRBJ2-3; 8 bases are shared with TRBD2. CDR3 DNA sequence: TGTGCCAGCACCCCGGGGGGGCCCTTAAGTGGTACGCAGTATTTT. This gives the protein CASTPGGPLSGTQYF.